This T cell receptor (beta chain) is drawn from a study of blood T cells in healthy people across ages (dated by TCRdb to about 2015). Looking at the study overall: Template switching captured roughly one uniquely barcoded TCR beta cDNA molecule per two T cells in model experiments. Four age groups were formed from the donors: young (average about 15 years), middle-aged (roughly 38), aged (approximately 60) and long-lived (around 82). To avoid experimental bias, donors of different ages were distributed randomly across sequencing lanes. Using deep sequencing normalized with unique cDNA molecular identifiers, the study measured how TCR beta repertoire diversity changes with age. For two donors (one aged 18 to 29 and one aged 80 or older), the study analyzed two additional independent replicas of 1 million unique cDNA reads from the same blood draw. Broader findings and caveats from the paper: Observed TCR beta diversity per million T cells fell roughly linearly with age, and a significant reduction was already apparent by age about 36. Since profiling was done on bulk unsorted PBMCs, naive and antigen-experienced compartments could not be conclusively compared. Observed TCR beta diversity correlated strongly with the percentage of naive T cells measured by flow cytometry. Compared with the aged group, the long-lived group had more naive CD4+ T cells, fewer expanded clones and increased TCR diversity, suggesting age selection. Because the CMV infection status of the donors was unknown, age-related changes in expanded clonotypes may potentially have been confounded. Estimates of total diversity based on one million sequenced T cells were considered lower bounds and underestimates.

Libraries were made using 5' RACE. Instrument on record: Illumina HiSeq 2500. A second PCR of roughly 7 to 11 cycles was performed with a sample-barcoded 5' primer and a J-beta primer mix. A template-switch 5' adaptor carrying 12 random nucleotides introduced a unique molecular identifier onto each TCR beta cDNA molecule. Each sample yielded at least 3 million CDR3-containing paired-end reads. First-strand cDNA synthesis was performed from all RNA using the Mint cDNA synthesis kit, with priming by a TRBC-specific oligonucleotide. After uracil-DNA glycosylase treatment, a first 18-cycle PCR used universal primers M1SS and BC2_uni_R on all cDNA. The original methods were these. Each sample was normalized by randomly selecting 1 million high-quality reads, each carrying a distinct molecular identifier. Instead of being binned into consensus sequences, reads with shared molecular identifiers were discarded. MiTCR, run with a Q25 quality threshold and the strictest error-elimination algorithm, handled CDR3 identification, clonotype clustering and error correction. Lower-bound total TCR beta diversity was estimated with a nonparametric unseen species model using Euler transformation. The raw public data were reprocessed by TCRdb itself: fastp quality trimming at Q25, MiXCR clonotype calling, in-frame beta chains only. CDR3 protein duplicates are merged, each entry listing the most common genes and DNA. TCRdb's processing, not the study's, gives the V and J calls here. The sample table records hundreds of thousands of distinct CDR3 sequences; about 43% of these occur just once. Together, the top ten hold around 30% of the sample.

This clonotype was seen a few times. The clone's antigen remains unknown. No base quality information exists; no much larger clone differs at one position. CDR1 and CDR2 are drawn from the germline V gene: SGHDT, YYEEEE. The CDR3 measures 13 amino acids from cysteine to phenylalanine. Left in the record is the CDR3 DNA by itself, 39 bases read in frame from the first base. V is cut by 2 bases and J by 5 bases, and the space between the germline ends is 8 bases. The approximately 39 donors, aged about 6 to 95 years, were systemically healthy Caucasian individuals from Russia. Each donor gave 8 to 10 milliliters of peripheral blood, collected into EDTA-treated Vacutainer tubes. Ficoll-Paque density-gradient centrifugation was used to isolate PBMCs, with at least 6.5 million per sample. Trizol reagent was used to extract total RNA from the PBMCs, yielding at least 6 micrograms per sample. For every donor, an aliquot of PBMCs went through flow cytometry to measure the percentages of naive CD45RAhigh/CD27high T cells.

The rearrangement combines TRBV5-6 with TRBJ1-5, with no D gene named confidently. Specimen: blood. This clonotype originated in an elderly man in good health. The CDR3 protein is CASSLVRDQPQHF. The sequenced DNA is TGTGCCAGCAGCTTAGTCCGGGATCAGCCCCAGCATTTT.